Each of the 19 T cell receptor beta chains below was sequenced from the same sample in a study of OX40 agonist ivuxolimab in advanced cancers. TCRdb's table, derived via immunoSEQ multiplex PCR, lists solely in-frame clones and lacks some. Among over 65,000 clones, 92% were seen once, and the ten largest hold 11%. Sample: CD4+ or CD8+ T cells sorted from blood, taken in a trial of the OX40 agonist ivuxolimab. The origin of the receptors is an adult with an advanced solid tumor such as melanoma, head and neck, liver or kidney cancer.

This clone was found once. At the DNA level, this CDR3 is encoded by other sequences in the same sample as well. The V call is TRBV7-9, the J call TRBJ1-2; D call uncertain. The CDR3 consists of 13 residues. Looked up from germline, CDR1 is SEHNR and CDR2 is FQNEAQ (reference sequence). Trimming removed 1 base from V and 5 bases from J, with 8 bases in between. This chain's CDR3 is CASSLGTAYGYTF. The CDR3 DNA reads as TGTGCCAGCAGCTTAGGAACAGCGTATGGCTACACCTTC. The complete variable domain, with remaining parts taken from reference TRBV7-9 and TRBJ1-2, reads DTGVSQNPRHKITKRGQNVTFRCDPISEHNRLYWYRQTLGQGPEFLTYFQNEAQLEKSRLLSDRFSAERPKGSFSTLEIQRTEQGDSAMYLCASSLGTAYGYTFGSGTRLTVV.

The chain is built from TRBV19 and TRBJ1-5, with 8 bases matching TRBD1. Trimming cost V 3 bases and J 5 bases; bases outside gene matches: 6. The CDR3 extends over 15 amino acids. The germline V gene has CDR1 LNHDA and CDR2 SQIVND (reference sequence). CDR3 bases: TGTGCCAGTAGTATGGACAGGGAGGGAGATCAGCCCCAGCATTTT. Encoded protein: CASSMDREGDQPQHF. The complete variable domain, with remaining parts taken from reference TRBV19 and TRBJ1-5, reads DGGITQSPKYLFRKEGQNVTLSCEQNLNHDAMYWYRQDPGQGLRLIYYSQIVNDFQKGDIAEGYSVSREKKESFPLTVTSAQKNPTAFYLCASSMDREGDQPQHFGDGTRLSIL.

The chain has TRBV7-9 and TRBJ2-7, with D possibly matching TRBD2 (6 bases). Trimming stripped 2 bases from V and 7 bases from J, with 21 bases between. CDR3 length: 16 amino acids. CDR1 is SEHNR, CDR2 FQNEAQ, per germline (reference sequence). The CDR3 is CASSLKIAVQAGEQYF. CDR3 nucleotide sequence: TGTGCCAGCAGCTTAAAAATAGCCGTCCAGGCGGGGGAGCAGTACTTC.

The chain links TRBV5-1 to TRBJ2-3; D gene uncertain. CDR3 length equals 14 residues. V lost 1 base and J lost 6, with 12 bases in between. CDR1 is SGHRS, CDR2 YFSETQ, per germline. The CDR3 DNA sequence: TGCGCCAGCAGCTTGCTCGGTACTCCGGATACGCAGTATTTT. Amino acid sequence: CASSLLGTPDTQYF. Based on the CDR3 plus reference TRBV5-1 and TRBJ2-3, the full variable domain is KAGVTQTPRYLIKTRGQQVTLSCSPISGHRSVSWYQQTPGQGLQFLFEYFSETQRNKGNFPGRFSGRQFSNSRSEMNVSTLELGDSALYLCASSLLGTPDTQYFGPGTRLTVL.

The genes are TRBV19 and TRBJ2-2; 12 nucleotides match TRBD2. Germline trimming cut 7 bases from V and 6 bases from J; bases unmatched to any gene: 15. CDR1 and CDR2 from the germline V gene are LNHDA and SQIVND (reference sequence). CDR3 length equals 18 residues. In DNA form, the CDR3 reads TGTGCCAGTACCTCGTTTCTGCTAGCGGGGGGGCCGTCCGGGGAGCTGTTTTTT. Translated: CASTSFLLAGGPSGELFF.

This clone was recorded a few times. The gene calls are TRBV9 and TRBJ1-1; no clear D gene. This CDR3 contains 12 residues. Between the trimmed V and J ends, which lost 4 bases and 11 bases, there was a span of 15 bases. Germline CDR1 is SGDLS and CDR2 is YYNGEE. CDR3 sequence (DNA): TGTGCCAGCAGCCCCTCCGTGATGGCCGCTTTCTTT. It encodes CASSPSVMAAFF.

This chain links TRBV9 with TRBJ2-3, with D perhaps TRBD1 or TRBD2 (6 bases each). V was pared by 2 bases and J by 0 bases, with 13 bases between. Germline V CDR1 and CDR2: SGDLS, YYNGEE. CDR3 length equals 16 residues. The CDR3 DNA reads as TGTGCCAGCAGCGTTGGAGGGGGGATCAGCACAGATACGCAGTATTTT. Encoded protein: CASSVGGGISTDTQYF. Looking up the rest from reference TRBV9 and TRBJ2-3 gives the full variable domain: DSGVTQTPKHLITATGQRVTLRCSPRSGDLSVYWYQQSLDQGLQFLIQYYNGEERAKGNILERFSAQQFPDLHSELNLSSLELGDSALYFCASSVGGGISTDTQYFGPGTRLTVL.

This sequence joins TRBV6-6 and TRBJ1-4, with D possibly being TRBD1 (6 bases). Per germline, CDR1 MNHNY and CDR2 SVGAGI (reference sequence). This CDR3 contains 14 residues. V lost 2 bases to trimming and J lost 8 bases, with 12 bases between them. Here the CDR3 reads CASSYRVRGEKLFF. The CDR3 DNA is TGTGCCAGCAGTTACAGGGTGAGGGGGGAAAAACTGTTTTTT.

A few counts support this clone. Here the CDR3 reads CASSDLYSTGELFF. In DNA, the CDR3 is TGTGCCAGCAGTGACTTATATTCTACCGGGGAGCTGTTTTTT. V and J are TRBV6-4 and TRBJ2-2; unclear D gene. The CDR3 is 14 residues long. CDR1 is MRHNA, CDR2 SNTAGT, per germline. Trimming took 1 base from V and 5 from J, leaving 8 bases between them.

This rearrangement joins TRBV9 to TRBJ2-7; D perhaps matches TRBD1 (6 bases). The germline V and J ends were trimmed by 0 bases and 3 bases, with 10 bases remaining between them. CDR1 is SGDLS, CDR2 YYNGEE, per germline. The CDR3 loop spans 14 amino acids. CDR3 nucleotide sequence: TGTGCCAGCAGCGTAGAAGTACAGGGCTACGAGCAGTACTTC. It is translated as CASSVEVQGYEQYF.

The V gene is TRBV15, the J gene TRBJ1-5; no reliable D call. The germline CDR1 and CDR2 sequences are LNHNV and YYDKDF (reference sequence). The V end was cut by 3 bases, the J end by 6 bases, with 6 bases between. This CDR3 comprises 12 residues. CDR3 nucleotide sequence: TGTGCCACCAGCAGGAACGGTCAGCCCCAGCATTTT. Translating gives CATSRNGQPQHF. The variable domain in full, with the rest retrieved from reference TRBV15 and TRBJ1-5, is DAMVIQNPRYQVTQFGKPVTLSCSQTLNHNVMYWYQQKSSQAPKLLFHYYDKDFNNEADTPDNFQSRRPNTSFCFLDIRSPGLGDTAMYLCATSRNGQPQHFGDGTRLSIL.

The chain recombines TRBV4-3 with TRBJ2-7; 11 bases match TRBD2. Germline CDR1 and CDR2: LGHNA and YSLEER. V lost 2 bases to trimming and J lost 2 bases; unmatched junction nucleotides: 2. This CDR3 has 15 amino acids. CDR3 in amino acids: CASSQTSGGPYEQYF. CDR3 sequence (DNA): TGCGCCAGCAGCCAAACTAGCGGGGGACCCTACGAGCAGTACTTC.

The chain links TRBV10-2 to TRBJ2-1, with D possibly being TRBD2 (6 bases). V was cut by 4 bases and J by 5 bases, with 12 bases left in between. The germline V gene encodes CDR1 WSHSY and CDR2 SAAADI. The CDR3 spans 14 residues. The CDR3 DNA reads as TGCGCCAGCAGTGGGTCGGGACTTAACAATGAGCAGTTCTTC. This sequence encodes CASSGSGLNNEQFF.

The genes are TRBV7-9 and TRBJ2-1, with a tentative D call TRBD1 (6 bases). Germline V gives CDR1 SEHNR, CDR2 FQNEAQ (reference sequence). The CDR3 consists of 18 residues. V was cut by 1 base and J by 0 bases, with 16 bases left in between. CDR3 bases: TGTGCCAGCAGCTTAGTCCTTCTCCGGGACAACTCCTACAATGAGCAGTTCTTC. This codes for CASSLVLLRDNSYNEQFF.

The V gene is TRBV9, the J gene TRBJ1-2; 7 bases line up with TRBD1. Germline values: CDR1 SGDLS, CDR2 YYNGEE. The trim removed 0 bases at V and 8 bases at J, leaving 4 bases unmatched. This CDR3 comprises 13 residues. DNA for the CDR3: TGTGCCAGCAGCGTAGTACAGGGGCACGGCTACACCTTC. This translates into CASSVVQGHGYTF.

The CDR3 loop reads CASSRFRDGRTGELFF. The DNA for the CDR3 is TGTGCCAGCAGTAGGTTTCGGGACGGACGCACCGGGGAGCTGTTTTTT. The V gene is TRBV5-6, the J gene TRBJ2-2; D may correspond to TRBD1 or TRBD2 (5 bases each). This CDR3 has 16 amino acids. Germline loops: CDR1 SGHDT, CDR2 YYEEEE. Trimming removed 5 bases at V and 4 bases at J, with 18 bases between.

This chain links TRBV5-4 with TRBJ2-3; 8 bases fit TRBD2. This CDR3 is built from 16 residues. Trimming at V came to 4 bases and at J to 4 bases, leaving 11 bases not matched to a gene. Germline lookup yields CDR1 SGHNT and CDR2 YYREEE (reference sequence). CDR3 amino acids: CASSQQPLAAADTQYF. CDR3 coding DNA: TGTGCCAGCAGCCAACAACCACTAGCGGCAGCAGATACGCAGTATTTT.

This chain connects TRBV27 to TRBJ2-7; 9 bases align to TRBD1. V lost 0 bases and J lost 3; bases outside the gene matches: 3. The germline gives CDR1 MNHEY, CDR2 SMNVEV (reference sequence). The CDR3 runs to 15 residues. As DNA, the CDR3 is TGTGCCAGCAGTTTATCACAGGGGGCGGTCTACGAGCAGTACTTC. Protein: CASSLSQGAVYEQYF.

J is TRBJ1-1 and V is TRBV5-1, with a tentative D call TRBD1 (5 bases). The germline V gene encodes CDR1 SGHRS and CDR2 YFSETQ. The CDR3 consists of 15 residues. The ends were cut back, 4 bases at V and 1 base at J, with 14 bases in the middle. CDR3 sequence reads: CASSVAGNPNTEAFF. DNA of the CDR3: TGCGCCAGCAGCGTCGCAGGGAACCCGAACACTGAAGCTTTCTTT. The full variable domain, with the rest looked up from reference TRBV5-1 and TRBJ1-1, is KAGVTQTPRYLIKTRGQQVTLSCSPISGHRSVSWYQQTPGQGLQFLFEYFSETQRNKGNFPGRFSGRQFSNSRSEMNVSTLELGDSALYLCASSVAGNPNTEAFFGQGTRLTVV.